What follows describes a single T cell receptor (beta chain). Its antigen is undetermined. CDR3 length: 15 residues. The germline CDR1 and CDR2 sequences are MNHEY and SMNVEV (reference sequence). V was pared by 2 bases and J by 2 bases, with 13 bases between. TCRdb's copy holds only in-frame clones and misses some; the assay was immunoSEQ multiplex PCR. The sample yields 70,000 to 85,000 clones, 70% to 85% seen once. This sample stems from a study of T cells in localized non-small cell lung cancer. Overall study results and limits: With higher T cell density in blood came longer overall survival. Heterogeneity stays possible, as sequencing covered only one tumor region. Measurement of T cell clonality placed uninvolved adjacent lung highest, above the level in tumor. In adjacent lung appeared a median 57 of the top 100 tumor clones.

The TCR sequence derives from a female donor of 60 years or more with stage I lung adenocarcinoma. Sequences were derived from peripheral blood, sampled before any cancer treatment. The chain combines TRBV27 with TRBJ2-7, with D hard to call. CDR3 DNA: TGTGCCAGCAGTTTAGGAGCAAAATCGGCCTACGAGCAGTACTTC. This encodes CASSLGAKSAYEQYF.